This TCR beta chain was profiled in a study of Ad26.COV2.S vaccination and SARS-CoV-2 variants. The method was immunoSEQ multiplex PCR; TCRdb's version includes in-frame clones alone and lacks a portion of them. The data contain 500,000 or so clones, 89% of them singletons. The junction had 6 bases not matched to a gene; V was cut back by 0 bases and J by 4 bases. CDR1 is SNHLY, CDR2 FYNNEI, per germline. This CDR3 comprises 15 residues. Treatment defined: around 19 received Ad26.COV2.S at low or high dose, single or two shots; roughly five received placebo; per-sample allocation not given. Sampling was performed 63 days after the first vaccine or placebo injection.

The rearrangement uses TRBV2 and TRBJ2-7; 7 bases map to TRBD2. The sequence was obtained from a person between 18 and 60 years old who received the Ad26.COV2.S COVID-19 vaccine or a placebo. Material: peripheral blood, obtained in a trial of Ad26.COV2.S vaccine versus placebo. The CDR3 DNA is TGTGCCAGCAGTGAAGCGCTGGCGGGAGTTTACGAGCAGTACGTC. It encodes CASSEALAGVYEQYV.